Listed below are T cell receptor beta chains from one sample, sequenced in a study of Graves' ophthalmopathy and Graves' hyperthyroidism. MiXCR, run by TCRdb on the multiplex PCR reads, gives a single entry per CDR3 protein. The table lists about 740,000 distinct CDR3 sequences, 40% of them singletons. Sequencing was done on a sample of peripheral blood. The source is an adult man with Graves' ophthalmopathy. The CDR3 runs from the conserved cysteine through the conserved F or W. The D gene is left open where the match is weak. Clone size is shown for a subset of rows, as once, few, many or a class of expanded clone.

V gene,D gene,J gene,clone size,CDR3 protein,CDR3 DNA
TRBV9,.,TRBJ2-5,few,CASSVGGRLETQYF,TGTGCCAGCAGCGTGGGGGGTCGCCTAGAGACCCAGTACTTC
TRBV10-3,TRBD1,TRBJ1-2,.,CASNGDRRNYGYTF,TGTGCCAGCAATGGGGACAGAAGAAACTATGGCTACACCTTC
TRBV9,TRBD1,TRBJ1-4,.,CASSVEGGSDTEKLFF,TGTGCCAGCAGCGTAGAAGGGGGCTCTGACACTGAAAAACTGTTTTTT
TRBV7-9,.,TRBJ2-7,.,CASSSTPRDTYEQYF,TGTGCCAGCAGCTCCACCCCCAGGGATACCTACGAGCAGTACTTC
TRBV7-2,TRBD1,TRBJ1-1,.,CASSLGRGSNRGSRTEAFF,TGTGCCAGCAGCTTAGGGAGAGGGTCCAACAGGGGGAGTAGGACTGAAGCTTTCTTT
TRBV12-3/TRBV12-4,TRBD1,TRBJ2-5,few,CASSLELQDRLQETQYF,TGTGCCAGCAGTTTAGAGTTACAGGACAGGCTTCAAGAGACCCAGTACTTC
TRBV5-4,TRBD1,TRBJ2-7,.,CASSLVTGLGEQYF,TGTGCCAGCAGCTTGGTGACAGGGTTAGGCGAGCAGTACTTC
TRBV2,.,TRBJ1-6,many,CASDKANSYNSPLHF,TGTGCCAGCGACAAGGCAAACTCCTATAATTCACCCCTCCACTTT
TRBV7-2,.,TRBJ1-3,many,CASRRTFSSGNTIYF,TGTGCCAGCAGGAGGACATTCAGCTCTGGAAACACCATATATTTT
TRBV9,TRBD1,TRBJ1-6,many,CASSVGPGQRNSPLHF,TGTGCCAGCAGCGTAGGACCGGGACAGCGGAATTCACCCCTCCACTTT
TRBV20-1,.,TRBJ1-4,.,CSAGRSGPNEKLFF,TGCAGTGCTGGGCGGTCAGGACCTAATGAAAAACTGTTTTTT